This TCR beta chain comes out of a study of blood T cell repertoires in COVID-19. On the study more broadly: T cells, B-cell-depleted T cells, or PBMCs provided the cDNA or gDNA that served as material.

The sample holds one count of this clone. The method was immunoSEQ multiplex PCR; TCRdb's version includes in-frame clones alone and lacks a portion of them. The sample lists around 280,000 clones, almost 90% occurring once. V shed 3 bases and J shed 0 bases, with 12 bases lying between them. The length of the CDR3 is 16 residues. The germline CDR1 and CDR2 sequences are SGHAT and FQNNGV. Assignments of participants to cohorts depended upon their own reported clinical history. The rearrangement links TRBV11-2 to TRBJ1-3, with D unclear. The TCR comes from a woman aged 18-35 years with acute COVID-19. Input material: PBMCs or T cells enriched from blood (not recorded which). The chain's CDR3 is CASSFSSQSSGNTIYF. The CDR3 nucleotides read TGTGCCAGCAGCTTTTCTAGCCAGAGCTCTGGAAACACCATATATTTT.